The next 21 T cell receptor beta chains were all read from a single sample in a study of T cell changes during pregnancy in multiple sclerosis. The table came from immunoSEQ multiplex PCR; TCRdb's copy has only in-frame clones and leaves some out. The sample has about 38,000 clones, approximately 91% seen once; the top ten hold 12%. The specimen was CD8+ T cells from peripheral blood mononuclear cells, collected after pregnancy. The receptor set was obtained from a female donor with multiple sclerosis, enrolled in a pregnancy study.

This chain connects TRBV7-8 to TRBJ2-1; 8 bases are shared with TRBD2. This CDR3 has 16 amino acids. Germline V gene data show CDR1 as SGHVS and CDR2 as FQNEAQ. The V and J ends lost 5 bases and 3 bases, in that order; junction bases with no gene match: 9. The CDR3 spells CASSPKGLAGYNEQFF. The CDR3 bases are TGTGCCAGCAGCCCCAAGGGGCTAGCGGGCTACAATGAGCAGTTCTTC.

This clone appeared a single time. The rearrangement uses TRBV18 and TRBJ1-2, with 7 positions matching TRBD1. CDR3 length equals 14 residues. Germline CDR1 and CDR2: KGHSH and LQKENI. V was clipped by 3 bases and J by 1 base; unmatched bases: 2. The CDR3 DNA reads as TGTGCCAGCTCACCGGCAGGGGGTAACTATGGCTACACCTTC. It codes for CASSPAGGNYGYTF.

V and J are TRBV4-1 and TRBJ2-1; TRBD2 aligns across 7 bases. The CDR3 is 16 residues long. Germline CDR1 reads MGHRA; CDR2 reads YSYEKL. Trimming took 3 bases from V and 0 from J; bases not matched to a gene: 5. In nucleotides, the CDR3 is TGCGCCAGCAGCCATCTAGCGGAAAGCTCCTACAATGAGCAGTTCTTC. Amino acid sequence: CASSHLAESSYNEQFF.

The J gene is TRBJ2-1, the V gene TRBV21-1; TRBD2 was called by the table and not checked on the DNA. TRBV21-1 is reported as a pseudogene. This CDR3 contains 15 residues. Written as DNA, the CDR3 is TGTGCCAGCAGCATAAGGAGCGGGAGTGACGCTGAGCAGTTCTTC. It encodes CASSIRSGSDAEQFF.

V usage is TRBV5-4 and J usage is TRBJ1-1, with D possibly being TRBD1 (6 bases). Trimming took off 2 bases at V and 6 bases at J, with 8 bases between the two ends. CDR3 size: 12 residues. Germline lookup yields CDR1 SGHNT and CDR2 YYREEE (reference sequence). DNA of the CDR3: TGTGCCAGCAGCTTCGGACAGTCTGAAGCTTTCTTT. This codes for CASSFGQSEAFF. The full variable domain, completed using reference TRBV5-4 and TRBJ1-1, is ETGVTQSPTHLIKTRGQQVTLRCSSQSGHNTVSWYQQALGQGPQFIFQYYREEENGRGNFPPRFSGLQFPNYSSELNVNALELDDSALYLCASSFGQSEAFFGQGTRLTVV.

J is TRBJ2-5 and V is TRBV27; 8 positions match TRBD1. The CDR3 has 16 amino acids. Germline V lookup: CDR1 MNHEY, CDR2 SMNVEV (reference sequence). V dropped 1 base and J dropped 5; count of bases not matched to a gene: 9. The chain's CDR3 is CASSLLAGGVGETQYF. The CDR3 DNA is TGTGCCAGCAGTTTATTGGCAGGGGGCGTGGGGGAGACCCAGTACTTC.

This chain links TRBV2 with TRBJ1-4; 7 bases match TRBD1. With 4 bases clipped from V and 3 bases from J, the junction kept 5 bases outside the gene matches. The CDR3 sequence is 15 residues long. Germline CDR1 SNHLY, CDR2 FYNNEI. CDR3 protein: CASSGEGAANEKLFF. CDR3 DNA: TGTGCCAGCAGTGGAGAGGGGGCAGCTAATGAAAAACTGTTTTTT.

This chain uses TRBV10-2 with TRBJ2-1; TRBD2 agrees at 7 bases. Germline V gene lookup returns CDR1 WSHSY and CDR2 SAAADI. The CDR3 runs to 17 residues. The V segment lost 8 bases and the J segment 9 bases; nucleotides outside the gene matches: 22. This CDR3 is CASFEKRGGSLDGEQFF. CDR3 in DNA: TGCGCCAGCTTCGAGAAGAGGGGCGGGAGTCTAGATGGTGAGCAGTTCTTC.

J is TRBJ1-1 and V is TRBV28; TRBD1 is a possible D gene (6 bases). The germline gives CDR1 MDHEN, CDR2 SYDVKM. This CDR3 comprises 17 residues. V lost 1 base, J lost 2 bases, and 17 bases lay in between. The CDR3 nucleotides are TGTGCCAGCAGTTTATTTTCGTTCGACAGGTACAACACTGAAGCTTTCTTT. Translation: CASSLFSFDRYNTEAFF.

The V call is TRBV7-9, the J call TRBJ2-1; perhaps TRBD2 as D (5 bases). V was trimmed by 1 base and J by 8 bases, leaving 15 bases between them. Germline CDR1 SEHNR, CDR2 FQNEAQ (reference sequence). The CDR3 extends over 15 amino acids. The CDR3 DNA is TGTGCCAGCAGCTTAGAACCGCTAGCTCTCCATGAGCAGTTCTTC. Protein: CASSLEPLALHEQFF.

The chain carries TRBV6-6 and TRBJ1-2; TRBD1 might be the D (5 bases). The CDR3 sequence is 12 residues long. V lost 5 bases and J 11 bases, leaving 15 bases between the germline ends. Looked up from germline, CDR1 is MNHNY and CDR2 is SVGAGI (reference sequence). In nucleotides, the CDR3 is TGTGCCAGCAGTCCCGGGGGGGGTGTTTACACCTTC. Protein: CASSPGGGVYTF.

The chain's CDR3 is CASSYQATLGANVLTF. The CDR3 DNA follows: TGTGCCAGCAGTTACCAGGCGACGCTTGGGGCCAACGTCCTGACTTTC. The V gene is TRBV6-5, the J gene TRBJ2-6; D is unresolved. Germline CDR1 reads MNHEY; CDR2 reads SVGAGI. The length of the CDR3 is 16 residues. Trimming took 2 bases from V and 3 from J, leaving 11 bases between them.

The genes are TRBV29-1 and TRBJ1-2, with D hard to call. V was clipped by 5 bases and J by 5 bases, with 12 bases between them. The CDR3 is made up of 12 amino acids. Germline V gene sequence: CDR1 SQVTM, CDR2 ANQGSEA. CDR3 sequence: CSVWGGEYGYTF. In DNA, the CDR3 is TGCAGCGTTTGGGGAGGAGAATATGGCTACACCTTC.

This sequence joins TRBV9 and TRBJ2-3; 7 bases match TRBD2. V was pared by 5 bases and J by 0 bases, with 6 bases of the junction left unmatched. There are 15 residues in the CDR3. The germline V gene has CDR1 SGDLS and CDR2 YYNGEE. The CDR3 sequence is CASRAGDSSTDTQYF. As DNA, the CDR3 is TGTGCCAGCAGGGCGGGGGATTCTAGCACAGATACGCAGTATTTT.

CDR3 nucleotide sequence: TGTGCCAGCTCACCGACTAGTGGGAACACCGGGGAGCTGTTTTTT. Translated: CASSPTSGNTGELFF. The chain couples TRBV18 to TRBJ2-2, with D maybe TRBD2 (6 bases). The CDR3 extends over 15 amino acids. Looked up from germline, CDR1 is KGHSH and CDR2 is LQKENI. The V gene lost 3 bases and the J gene lost 1 base, with 9 bases spanning the gap.

The DNA for the CDR3 is TGCGCCAGCAGCCAAACAGGGGATAGGGGCTACACCTTC. Its translation: CASSQTGDRGYTF. V is TRBV4-1 and J is TRBJ1-2; 7 positions match TRBD1. CDR1 is MGHRA, CDR2 YSYEKL, per germline. Trimming cost V 2 bases and J 8 bases; bases outside gene matches: 5. This CDR3 has 13 amino acids.

The gene calls are TRBV9 and TRBJ1-2; 8 positions match TRBD1. V was clipped by 4 bases and J by 8 bases; unmatched bases: 7. In germline, CDR1 is SGDLS, CDR2 YYNGEE. CDR3 length equals 13 residues. CDR3 loop: CASSQGQGWGYTF. DNA of the CDR3: TGTGCCAGCAGCCAAGGACAGGGTTGGGGCTACACCTTC. Variable domain in full (rest from reference TRBV9 and TRBJ1-2): DSGVTQTPKHLITATGQRVTLRCSPRSGDLSVYWYQQSLDQGLQFLIQYYNGEERAKGNILERFSAQQFPDLHSELNLSSLELGDSALYFCASSQGQGWGYTFGSGTRLTVV.

The genes are TRBV4-2 and TRBJ2-7; TRBD2 is a possible D gene (6 bases). V lost 0 bases to trimming and J lost 1 base, with 13 bases between them. This CDR3 is 16 amino acids long. The germline CDR1 and CDR2 sequences are LGHNA and YNFKEQ. CDR3 protein: CASSQDPGEGSYEQYF. The CDR3 DNA is TGTGCCAGCAGCCAAGATCCGGGGGAAGGGTCCTACGAGCAGTACTTC.

This chain joins TRBV10-3 and TRBJ2-3, with 9 nucleotides matching TRBD2. The length of the CDR3 is 19 residues. Germline loops: CDR1 ENHRY, CDR2 SYGVKD. The V gene end was trimmed by 2 bases and the J gene end by 1 base; junction bases not matched to a gene: 13. For the CDR3, the DNA is TGTGCCATCAGTGAGCGGGGCGGGGGGGCGCCTAGGGGCACAGATACGCAGTATTTT. Encoded protein: CAISERGGGAPRGTDTQYF.

The chain employs TRBV5-6 and TRBJ2-4; 7 bases map to TRBD1. CDR1 SGHDT and CDR2 YYEEEE come from the germline V gene. The junction had 7 bases not matched to a gene; V was cut back by 1 base and J by 12 bases. CDR3 length equals 13 residues. The CDR3 region has the DNA TGTGCCAGCAGCTTGTCGCCAGGGGGTGCTCAGTACTTC. This codes for CASSLSPGGAQYF.

This rearrangement joins TRBV10-2 to TRBJ2-3, with 8 bases that match TRBD1. This CDR3 is built from 14 residues. Germline V gene lookup returns CDR1 WSHSY and CDR2 SAAADI. The V gene end was trimmed by 6 bases and the J gene end by 5 bases; junction bases not matched to a gene: 7. Written as DNA, the CDR3 is TGCGCCAGCAGAAGGGCAGGGGGCAAAGATACGCAGTATTTT. It translates to CASRRAGGKDTQYF.